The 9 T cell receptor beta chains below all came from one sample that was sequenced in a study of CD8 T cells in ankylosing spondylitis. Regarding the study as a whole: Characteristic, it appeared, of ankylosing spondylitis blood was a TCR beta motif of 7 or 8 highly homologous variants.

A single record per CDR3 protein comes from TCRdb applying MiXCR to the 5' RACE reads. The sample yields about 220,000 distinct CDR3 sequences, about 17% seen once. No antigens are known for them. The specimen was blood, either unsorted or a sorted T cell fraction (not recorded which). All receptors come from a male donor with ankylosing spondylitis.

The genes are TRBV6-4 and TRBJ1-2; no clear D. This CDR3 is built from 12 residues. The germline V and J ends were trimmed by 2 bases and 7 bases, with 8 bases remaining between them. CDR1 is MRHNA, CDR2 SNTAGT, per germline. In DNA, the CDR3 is TGTGCCAGCAGTGACGACGGCGGTGGCTACACCTTC. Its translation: CASSDDGGGYTF.

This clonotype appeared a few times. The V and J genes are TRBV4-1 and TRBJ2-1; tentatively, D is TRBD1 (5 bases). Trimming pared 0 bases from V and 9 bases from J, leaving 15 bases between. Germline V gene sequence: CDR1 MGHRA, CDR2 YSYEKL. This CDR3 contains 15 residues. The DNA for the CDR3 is TGCGCCAGCAGCCAAGACCCGGGTAGGGGTAGTGAGCAGTTCTTC. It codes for CASSQDPGRGSEQFF.

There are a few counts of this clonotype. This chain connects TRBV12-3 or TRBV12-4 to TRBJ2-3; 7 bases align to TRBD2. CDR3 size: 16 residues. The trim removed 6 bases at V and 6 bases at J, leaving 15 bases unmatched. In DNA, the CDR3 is TGTGCCAGCAGCCCAAGCGGGGAGCCCCTTGGGGATACGCAGTATTTT. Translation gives CASSPSGEPLGDTQYF.

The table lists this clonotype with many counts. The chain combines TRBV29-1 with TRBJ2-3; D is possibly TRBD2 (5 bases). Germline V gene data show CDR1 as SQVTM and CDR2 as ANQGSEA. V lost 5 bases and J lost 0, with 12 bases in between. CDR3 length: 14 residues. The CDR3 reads CSVLVTGSTDTQYF. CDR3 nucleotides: TGCAGCGTTTTAGTAACGGGGAGCACAGATACGCAGTATTTT.

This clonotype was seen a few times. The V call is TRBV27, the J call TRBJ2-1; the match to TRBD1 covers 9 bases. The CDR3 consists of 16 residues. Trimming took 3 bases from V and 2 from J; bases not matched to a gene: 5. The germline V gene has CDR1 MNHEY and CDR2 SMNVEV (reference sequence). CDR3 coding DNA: TGTGCCAGCAGTTTGCTCCGGGACAGGGCCTACAATGAGCAGTTCTTC. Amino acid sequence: CASSLLRDRAYNEQFF.

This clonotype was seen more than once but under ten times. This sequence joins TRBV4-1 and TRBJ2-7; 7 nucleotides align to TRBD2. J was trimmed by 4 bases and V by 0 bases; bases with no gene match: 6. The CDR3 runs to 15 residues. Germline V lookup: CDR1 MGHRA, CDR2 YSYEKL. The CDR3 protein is CASSQERESEYEQYF. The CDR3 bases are TGCGCCAGCAGCCAAGAGCGGGAGTCGGAGTACGAGCAGTACTTC.

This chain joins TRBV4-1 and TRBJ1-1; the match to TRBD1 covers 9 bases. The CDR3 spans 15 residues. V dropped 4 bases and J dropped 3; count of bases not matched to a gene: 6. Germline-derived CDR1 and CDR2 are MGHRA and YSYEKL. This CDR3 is CASSPRTGDDTEAFF. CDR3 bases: TGCGCCAGCAGCCCCCGGACAGGGGATGACACTGAAGCTTTCTTT.

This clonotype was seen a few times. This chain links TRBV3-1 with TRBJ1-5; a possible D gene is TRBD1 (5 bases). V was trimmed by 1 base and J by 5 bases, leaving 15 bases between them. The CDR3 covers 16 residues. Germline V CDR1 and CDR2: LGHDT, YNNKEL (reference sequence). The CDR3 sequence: CASSQGQRGPDQPQHF. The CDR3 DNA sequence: TGTGCCAGCAGCCAAGGTCAGAGGGGACCGGATCAGCCCCAGCATTTT.

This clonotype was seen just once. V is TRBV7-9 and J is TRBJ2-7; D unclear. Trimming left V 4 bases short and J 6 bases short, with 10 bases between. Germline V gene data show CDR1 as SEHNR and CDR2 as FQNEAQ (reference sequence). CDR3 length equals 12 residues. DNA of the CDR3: TGTGCCAGCAGCTCCATGACGGGCGAGCAGTACTTC. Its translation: CASSSMTGEQYF.